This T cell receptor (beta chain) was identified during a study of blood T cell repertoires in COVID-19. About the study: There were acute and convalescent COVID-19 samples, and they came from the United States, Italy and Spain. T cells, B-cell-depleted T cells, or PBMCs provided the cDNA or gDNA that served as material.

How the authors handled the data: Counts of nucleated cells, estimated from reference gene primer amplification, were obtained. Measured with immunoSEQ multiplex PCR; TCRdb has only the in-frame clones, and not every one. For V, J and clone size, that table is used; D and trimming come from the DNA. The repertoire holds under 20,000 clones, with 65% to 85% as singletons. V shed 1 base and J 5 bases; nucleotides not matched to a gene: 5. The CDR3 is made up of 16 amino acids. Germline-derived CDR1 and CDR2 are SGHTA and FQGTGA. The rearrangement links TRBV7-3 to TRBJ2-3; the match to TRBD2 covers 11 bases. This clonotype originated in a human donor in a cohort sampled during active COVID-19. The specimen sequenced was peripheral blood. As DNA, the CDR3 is TGTGCCAGCAGCTTAAGTAGTAGCGGGGGGGAAGATACGCAGTATTTT. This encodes CASSLSSSGGEDTQYF. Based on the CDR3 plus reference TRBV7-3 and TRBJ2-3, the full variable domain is GAGVSQTPSNKVTEKGKYVELRCDPISGHTALYWYRQSLGQGPEFLIYFQGTGAADDSGLPNDRFFAVRPEGSVSTLKIQRTERGDSAVYLCASSLSSSGGEDTQYFGPGTRLTVL.